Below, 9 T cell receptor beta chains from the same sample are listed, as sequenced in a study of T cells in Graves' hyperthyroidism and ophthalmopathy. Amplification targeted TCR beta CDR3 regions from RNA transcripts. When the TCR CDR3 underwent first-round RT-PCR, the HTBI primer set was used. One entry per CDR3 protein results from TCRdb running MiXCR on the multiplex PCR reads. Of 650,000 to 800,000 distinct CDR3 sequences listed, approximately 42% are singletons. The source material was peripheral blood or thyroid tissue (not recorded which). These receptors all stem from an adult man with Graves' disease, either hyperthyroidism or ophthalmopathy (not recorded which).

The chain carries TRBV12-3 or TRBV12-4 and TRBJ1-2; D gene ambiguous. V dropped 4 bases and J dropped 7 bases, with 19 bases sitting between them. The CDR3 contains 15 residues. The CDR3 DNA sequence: TGTGCCAGCAGTTCCCAGGATCTTGGGATGATTGGCTACACCTTC. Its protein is CASSSQDLGMIGYTF.

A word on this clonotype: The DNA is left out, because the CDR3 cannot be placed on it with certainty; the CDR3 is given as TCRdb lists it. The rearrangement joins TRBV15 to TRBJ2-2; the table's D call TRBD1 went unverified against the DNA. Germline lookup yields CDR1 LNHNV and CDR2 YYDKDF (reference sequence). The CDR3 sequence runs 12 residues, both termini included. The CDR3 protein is CATSGDRGSCFF.

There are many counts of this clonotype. The chain's CDR3 is CSASPAGFGYTF. The CDR3 region has the DNA TGCAGTGCTAGCCCGGCAGGGTTTGGCTACACCTTC. The chain employs TRBV20-1 and TRBJ1-2; tentatively, D is TRBD1 (5 bases). The CDR3 loop spans 12 amino acids. Germline lookup yields CDR1 DFQATT and CDR2 SNEGSKA (reference sequence). Trimming removed 3 bases from V and 7 bases from J, with 12 bases in between.

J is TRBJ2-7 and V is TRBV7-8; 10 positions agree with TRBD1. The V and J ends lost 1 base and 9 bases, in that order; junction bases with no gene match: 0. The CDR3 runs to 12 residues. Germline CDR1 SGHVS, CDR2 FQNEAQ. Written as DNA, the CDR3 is TGTGCCAGCAGCTTAGGGGACAGGGGGCAGTACTTC. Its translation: CASSLGDRGQYF.

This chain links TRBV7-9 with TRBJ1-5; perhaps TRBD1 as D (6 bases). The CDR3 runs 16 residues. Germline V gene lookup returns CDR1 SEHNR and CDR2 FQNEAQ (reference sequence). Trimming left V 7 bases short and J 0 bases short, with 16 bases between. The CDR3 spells CASTAGGVYSNQPQHF. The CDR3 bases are TGTGCCAGCACAGCGGGGGGCGTATATAGCAATCAGCCCCAGCATTTT.

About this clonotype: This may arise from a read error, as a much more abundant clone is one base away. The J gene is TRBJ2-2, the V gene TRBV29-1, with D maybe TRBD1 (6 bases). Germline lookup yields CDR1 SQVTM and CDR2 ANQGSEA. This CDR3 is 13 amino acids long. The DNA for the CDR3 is TGCAGCGTTCTACAGGGTAACACCTGGGAGCTGTTTTTT. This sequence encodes CSVLQGNTWELFF.

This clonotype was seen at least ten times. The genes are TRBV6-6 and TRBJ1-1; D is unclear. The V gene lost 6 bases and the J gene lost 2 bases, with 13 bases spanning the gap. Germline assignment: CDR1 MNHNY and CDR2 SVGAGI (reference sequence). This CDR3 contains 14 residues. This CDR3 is CASRNENPNTEAFF. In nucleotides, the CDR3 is TGTGCCAGCAGGAACGAGAATCCAAACACTGAAGCTTTCTTT.

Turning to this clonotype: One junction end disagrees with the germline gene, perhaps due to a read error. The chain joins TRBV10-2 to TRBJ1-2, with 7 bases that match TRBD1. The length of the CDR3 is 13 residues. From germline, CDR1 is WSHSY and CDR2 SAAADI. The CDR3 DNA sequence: TGCGCCAGTAGGACAGGAATAAACTATAGCTACACCTTC. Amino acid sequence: CASRTGINYSYTF.

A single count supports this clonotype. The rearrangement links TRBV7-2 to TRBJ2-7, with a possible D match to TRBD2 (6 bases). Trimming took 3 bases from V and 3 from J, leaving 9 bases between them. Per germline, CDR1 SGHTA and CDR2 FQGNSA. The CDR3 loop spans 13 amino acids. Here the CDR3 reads CASSFGSGYEQYF. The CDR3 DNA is TGTGCCAGCAGCTTCGGGAGTGGCTACGAGCAGTACTTC. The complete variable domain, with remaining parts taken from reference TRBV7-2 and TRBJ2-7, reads GAGVSQSPSNKVTEKGKDVELRCDPISGHTALYWYRQSLGQGLEFLIYFQGNSAPDKSGLPSDRFSAERTGGSVSTLTIQRTQQEDSAVYLCASSFGSGYEQYFGPGTRLTVT.